This T cell receptor (delta chain) was profiled in a study of DNA immune sequencing with unique molecular identifiers (dated by TCRdb to 2018 to 2021). About the investigation overall: gammadelta T cells were enriched from buffy coats using immunomagnetic cell separation, and their genomic DNA was sequenced. All donors were healthy people, and roughly ten of the donors were profiled using sorted gammadelta T cells from peripheral blood. Validation of the sequencing method was done both on synthetic reference molecules and on blood samples taken from healthy individuals. An ultrasensitive DNA-based TRD repertoire sequencing method using PCR-introduced unique molecular identifiers was developed and validated in the study. Fluorescence-activated cell sorting was used to enrich gammadelta T cells from PBMC of 10 healthy individuals. To compare enriched with non-enriched material, about 100 ng of enriched gammadelta T-cell DNA and around 0.97 ug of non-enriched PBMC DNA were sequenced. On the study overall, not on this receptor specifically: Novel TRD sequences not targeted by the primers cannot be detected with the primer-based approach. Among clonotypes in healthy donors, the most frequent TRD rearrangement was TRDV2 paired with TRDJ1. Healthy donors differed in TRD repertoire diversity, and several donors were highly oligoclonal, meaning the top 5 clonotypes made up more than half of productive molecules.

Concerning this clone: Which antigen it targets is not known. A read error is likely here: a far larger clone is one base away.

Libraries were made using multiplex PCR. Genomic DNA was amplified with a 32-plex assay using primers for all 8 TRDV and 4 TRDJ genes covering the CDR3. A 12-nucleotide UMI was introduced during roughly 3 barcoding PCR cycles, after which a second PCR was performed with Illumina adapter primers. AMPure XP beads were used to purify the libraries, and library quality was checked on a Fragment Analyzer using the HS NGS Fragment kit. Sequencing used an Illumina MiniSeq mid-output kit with approximately 22% PhiX and 150 cycles of paired-end reads. In the source study's methods: Reads were processed with MIGEC version 1.2.9 to group reads by UMI and build error-corrected consensus sequences. For post-processing, modified scripts from VDJtools version 1.2.1 were used together with the tcR R package. Via CATT, TCRdb reprocessed the public reads, and rows with identical DNA were then joined. V and J calls and clone size were set by TCRdb, not the authors. In all, the sample holds around 2,400 delta-chain clones, and 14% to 15% of those were seen once. Jointly, the top ten make up 45% to 55% of the sample.

Trimming removed 0 bases from V and 0 bases from J; the gene matches leave 27 bases unexplained. The CDR3 runs 25 amino acids, cysteine and phenylalanine included. Only the CDR3 portion is preserved as DNA: 75 bases, with reading frame beginning at the first base. Based on the germline V gene, the CDR1 and CDR2 sequences are TSWWSYY and QGS. Source material: gamma-delta T cells enriched from blood buffy coat, or unenriched PBMCs (not recorded which). The TCR was taken from a human donor in good health. The rearranged segments are TRDV1 and TRDJ1, with 11 middle bases fitting TRDD3. TCRdb gives no J gene; it was assigned here by matching the DNA to germline. The CDR3 sequence is CALGELALHFLPRGGYARYTDKLIF. Here is the DNA: TGTGCTCTTGGGGAACTCGCCCTTCACTTCCTACCGCGTGGGGGATACGCGCGGTACACCGATAAACTCATCTTT.